Reported below is one T cell receptor beta chain. What it binds is unknown. These data come from a study of cytomegalovirus exposure and HLA in healthy donors. On the study more broadly: Of several hundred genotyped donors, roughly 80% grouped in the Caucasian-associated ancestry cluster.

Whole-study findings and limits: The classifier was said to identify cytomegalovirus status with high specificity and sensitivity. An analysis was carried out at a later point. It showed that HLA-associated TCR beta chains were more clonally expanded than equally common non-associated chains.

The PCR contained 60 Vbeta and 13 Jbeta primers. Here immunoSEQ multiplex PCR was the method, and the copy in TCRdb shows in-frame clones only, minus some. The repertoire holds roughly 100,000 clones, with over 80% as singletons. The CDR3 has 15 residues. Germline CDR1 SEHNR, CDR2 FQNEAQ (reference sequence). The V segment lost 3 bases and the J segment 4 bases; nucleotides outside the gene matches: 8. Sequencing was performed on PBMCs. This TCR was recovered from a man younger than 30 in good health and CMV-seronegative. J is TRBJ2-5 and V is TRBV7-9; 7 nucleotides line up with TRBD1. CDR3 loop: CASSLFDRVGETQYF. CDR3 bases: TGTGCCAGCAGCTTGTTTGACAGGGTGGGAGAGACCCAGTACTTC.